This TCR beta chain was sequenced for a study of T cell repertoires in cytomegalovirus infection (dated by TCRdb to about 2019). For context, the study as a whole: The peptide stimulations were aimed at well-studied HLA-B-restricted epitopes as well as recently identified HLA-C-restricted CMV epitopes, whose presentation resists viral immunomodulation. Donor HLA type was relevant to the analysis, as public TCR beta signatures indicated carriage of CMV infection together with the matching HLA type.

Taken with the paper, the label for treatment or condition translates to: in vitro stimulation with specific CMV peptide epitopes to enrich CMV-specific T cells. TCRdb records Illumina HiSeq 1500 as the sequencer. TCRdb took the public reads, trimmed them with fastp at Q25, ran MiXCR for clone calling and kept in-frame beta chains. Rows are combined by CDR3 protein, so each entry shows the most common genes and DNA. This sample holds about 770,000 distinct CDR3 sequences; approximately 32% were observed only once. About 12% of the sample is in the top ten clones. Taken from cysteine to valine, the CDR3 has 16 residues. Only the CDR3 DNA stays, 48 bases, in frame from base 1. V is reduced by 2 bases and J by 2 bases, leaving a spacing of 19 bases between them. Sequences DFQATT (CDR1) and SNEGSKA (CDR2) are obtained from the germline V gene (reference sequence). As for this clonotype: Its antigen has not been determined. No base qualities exist here, and no much larger clone lies one base off it.

Beyond this particular receptor, the publication reports: The ex vivo response was dominated by HLA-C-restricted CMV-specific TCR beta clonotypes, which also provided the single most frequent clonotype in two of eight donors. Carriers of CMV infection plus the relevant HLA type were discriminated by the cumulative frequency of public TCR beta family members in the study cohort and in an independent approximately 360-donor cohort.

The clonotype was recovered from a human donor in good health (CMV status not recorded). Some clones in this sample may be carry-over from other donors' samples. The rearranged segments are TRBV20-1 and TRBJ2-7, with the D gene call left open. This sample comprised cultured CD8+ T cells from PBMCs, obtained from culture after CMV antigen stimulation. The sequenced DNA is TGCAGTGCTAGAAGGCAGATAGTTTTTAATACCTACGAGCAGTACGTC. Its amino acids are CSARRQIVFNTYEQYV.